This TCR beta chain was captured by sequencing in a study of shared clonotypes between healthy human individuals. Looking at the study overall: Contributing individuals were a couple of females and a few males aged 18 to 49.

The CDR3 extends over 15 amino acids. Trimming stripped 2 bases from V and 2 bases from J, with 10 bases between. From germline, CDR1 is LGHNT and CDR2 FRNRAP. The CD4+ fraction was divided into a CD45RA+ naive subset and a CD45RA-negative memory subset. TCRdb's copy holds only in-frame clones and misses some; the assay was immunoSEQ multiplex PCR. The table lists approximately 2.3 million clones, roughly 93% of them singletons. This TCR derives from a man younger than 30 in good health. Some clones in this sample may be carry-over from other donors' samples. The rearrangement uses TRBV12-5 and TRBJ2-1; D perhaps matches TRBD1 (6 bases). Sequenced sample: naive CD4+ T cells from PBMCs. The subset was: CD45RA+ positively selected. The CDR3 DNA is TGTGCTAGTGGTTTGACAGGGTCGGCCTACAATGAGCAGTTCTTC. Translating gives CASGLTGSAYNEQFF.